This T cell receptor beta chain was identified in a study of cytomegalovirus exposure and HLA in healthy donors. The wider study: In a later analysis, the roughly 120 validation repertoires were reported to have used the same platform as the 600 to 800 first-cohort repertoires. Whole-study findings and limits: Cytomegalovirus-associated status was assigned to about 160 TCR beta chains. It was found in a later analysis that first-cohort TCR clusters tended to co-occur in the 100 to 150 validation repertoires.

The donors were part of the approximately 130-subject validation cohort, which stood apart from the roughly 700-subject first cohort. Data came from immunoSEQ multiplex PCR; TCRdb stores just in-frame clones and leaves some out. Found here are 50,000 to 65,000 clones, 85% to 95% of them singletons; the top ten hold approximately 6.8%. The germline gives CDR1 SGDLS, CDR2 YYNGEE. This CDR3 is 15 amino acids long. V gave up 3 bases and J gave up 3 bases, with 16 bases separating them. With regard to this clone: Antigen: not known.

Material for sequencing was PBMCs. The V call is TRBV9, the J call TRBJ2-7, with D possibly matching TRBD1 (5 bases). This TCR was recovered from a woman between 18 and 30 years old in good health and CMV-seropositive. Here the CDR3 reads CASSAETGRVYEQYF. For the CDR3, the DNA is TGTGCCAGCAGCGCGGAGACCGGCAGGGTCTACGAGCAGTACTTC.